The 6 T cell receptor beta chains below were found in one sample sequenced in a study of T cell responses to AZD1222 COVID-19 vaccine (dated by TCRdb to the early 2020s). Explained via the paper, the time point label denotes: baseline before first vaccination. The library was generated by the immunoSEQ multiplex PCR assay. Not all clones reach the TCRdb copy of this immuneACCESS table, which keeps in-frame sequences only. Checked studies attribute under half of the gap to unresolved V genes and leave the rest unexplained. The sample table shows about 37,000 clones, and about 88% are seen once. The top ten clones comprise 6.8% of the sample. The sample in question was peripheral blood, obtained on day 0 of AZD1222 vaccination. These receptors were collected from an adult in good health.

The chain links TRBV11-2 to TRBJ2-7; 7 bases are shared with TRBD1. With V trimmed by 4 bases and J by 7 bases, 4 bases remained unmatched. CDR1 is SGHAT, CDR2 FQNNGV, per germline. The CDR3 is 12 residues long. This chain's CDR3 is CASSSTGVEQYF. As DNA, the CDR3 is TGTGCCAGCAGCTCAACAGGGGTTGAGCAGTACTTC.

The chain recombines TRBV6-5 with TRBJ2-7, with TRBD1 as a possible D gene (6 bases). The CDR3 totals 14 residues. The ends were cut back, 0 bases at V and 5 bases at J, with 11 bases in the middle. The germline gives CDR1 MNHEY, CDR2 SVGAGI. CDR3 protein: CASSYSRDTDEQYF. CDR3 nucleotides: TGTGCCAGCAGTTACTCTCGGGACACTGACGAGCAGTACTTC.

This clone was recorded once. The chain joins TRBV3-1 (or the pseudogene TRBV3-2) to TRBJ1-2, with 8 positions matching TRBD1. V shed 3 bases, J shed 8 bases, and the junction held 20 bases outside the gene matches. Germline loops: CDR1 LGHDT, CDR2 YNNKEL (reference sequence). This CDR3 spans 18 amino acids. CDR3 coding DNA: TGTGCCAGCAGCCAGGCTACCGCCAGGTCAGGGGGCAAGTGGGGCTACACCTTC. Translating it yields CASSQATARSGGKWGYTF.

This clone was detected only a few times. V is TRBV12-5 and J is TRBJ2-5, with TRBD1 identical over 9 bases. The CDR3 extends over 13 amino acids. Germline CDR1 is LGHNT and CDR2 is FRNRAP. Trimming took 7 bases from V and 3 from J; bases not matched to a gene: 3. CDR3 nucleotide sequence: TGTGCTAGTGCTTGGGACAGGGAAGAGACCCAGTACTTC. This codes for CASAWDREETQYF.

The V and J genes are TRBV7-2 and TRBJ1-6, with D possibly TRBD1 on 5 matching bases. Trimming shortened V by 1 base and J by 7 bases, and 11 bases separated the two germline ends. The CDR3 consists of 15 residues. CDR1 is SGHTA and CDR2 is FQGNSA in the germline V gene. As DNA, the CDR3 is TGTGCCAGCAGCTTAGACTGGGGCCCCAATTCACCCCTCCACTTT. This codes for CASSLDWGPNSPLHF.

This rearrangement joins TRBV28 to TRBJ2-5; 9 bases are shared with TRBD2. The CDR3 runs 16 residues. CDR1 is MDHEN, CDR2 SYDVKM, per germline. Losses at the gene ends were 5 bases for V and 4 bases for J; bases not matched to a gene: 11. CDR3 in DNA: TGTGCCAGCAGTGGCGGTAGCGGGAGCTTACGAGAGACCCAGTACTTC. Translating it yields CASSGGSGSLRETQYF.